This T cell receptor (beta chain) is from a study of response to subunit inactivated influenza vaccine. One entry per CDR3 protein, called by TCRdb with MiXCR from the RT-PCR reads. Here the sample spans approximately 200,000 distinct CDR3 sequences, approximately 15% being singletons. CDR3 length: 15 residues. V was trimmed by 0 bases and J by 6 bases, leaving 14 bases between them. Germline lookup yields CDR1 LGHNA and CDR2 YNFKEQ. The V call is TRBV4-2, the J call TRBJ1-1; D remains ambiguous. Sequences were derived from CD8+ T cells sorted from PBMCs, sampled 5 to 6 days after vaccination. This sequence originates from a man in his forties or fifties who received an inactivated influenza vaccine. The CDR3 loop is CASSQDASLTAEAFF. CDR3 nucleotides: TGTGCCAGCAGCCAAGACGCGAGCCTAACGGCTGAAGCTTTCTTT.